Sequencing of this T cell receptor beta chain was carried out in a study of T cells in Graves' hyperthyroidism and ophthalmopathy. TCR beta CDR3 sequences were amplified from RNA transcripts. First-round RT-PCR with HTBI primers amplified the TCR CDR3 region. One entry per CDR3 protein, called by TCRdb with MiXCR from the multiplex PCR reads. The table shows approximately 430,000 distinct CDR3 sequences, with approximately 14% occurring only once. There are a few counts of this clonotype. Its matching antigen is unknown. Overall study results and limits: In the blood, most expanded thyroid clonotypes above 0.001 appeared as well.

Ophthalmopathy in the patients scored at least 3 on Clinical Activity Score and at least 4 on NOSPECS grade, lasting under 3 months. Orbital computed tomography, thyroid ultrasound, serum thyroxine and TRAb, and clinical symptoms together informed the diagnoses. Sequenced material: blood. The TCR sequence derives from a man between 18 and 29 years old with Graves' ophthalmopathy.

The CDR3 sequence is CASSPGETRGVYEQYF. CDR3 DNA: TGTGCCAGCAGCCCGGGGGAGACACGGGGGGTTTACGAGCAGTACTTC. The chain employs TRBV27 and TRBJ2-7; 7 nucleotides line up with TRBD2. Germline-derived CDR1 and CDR2 are MNHEY and SMNVEV (reference sequence). Trimming cost V 6 bases and J 4 bases; bases outside gene matches: 15. This CDR3 comprises 16 residues.